This T cell receptor beta chain was obtained from a study of CD8+ T cells in alopecia areata. Investigators isolated RNA and reverse transcribed it into cDNA to act as the sequencing template. TCRdb's copy holds only in-frame clones and misses some; the assay was immunoSEQ multiplex PCR. Here the sample spans approximately 210,000 clones, less than 65% being singletons. In germline, CDR1 is MGHDK, CDR2 SYGVNS. This CDR3 has 11 residues. Trimming took 6 bases from V and 7 from J, leaving 9 bases between them. Specified treatment: oral pan-JAK inhibitor, 5-10 mg twice daily. A FACSAria was used to sort CD4+ and CD8+ T cells. These cells came from PBMCs.

This TCR derives from a human donor with alopecia areata. J is TRBJ1-1 and V is TRBV25-1; maybe TRBD1 (6 bases). Material: CD4+ T cells sorted from blood, obtained at week 24, from a patient treated with tofacitinib. The CDR3 spells CASRRGGEAFF. The CDR3 DNA sequence: TGTGCCAGCAGGAGGGGGGGTGAAGCTTTCTTT.